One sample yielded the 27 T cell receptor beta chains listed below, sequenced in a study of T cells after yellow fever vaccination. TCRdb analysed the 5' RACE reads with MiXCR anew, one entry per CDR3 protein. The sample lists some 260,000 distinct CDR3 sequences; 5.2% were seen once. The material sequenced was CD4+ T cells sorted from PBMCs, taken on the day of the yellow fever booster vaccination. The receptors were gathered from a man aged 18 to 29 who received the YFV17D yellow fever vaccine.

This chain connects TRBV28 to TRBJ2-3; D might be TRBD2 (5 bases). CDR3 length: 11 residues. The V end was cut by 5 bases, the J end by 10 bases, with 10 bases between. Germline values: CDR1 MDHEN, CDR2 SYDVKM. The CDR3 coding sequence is TGTGCCAGCAGTGGGTTCGGGGCGCAGTATTTT. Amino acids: CASSGFGAQYF. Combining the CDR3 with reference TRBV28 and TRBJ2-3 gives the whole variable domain DVKVTQSSRYLVKRTGEKVFLECVQDMDHENMFWYRQDPGLGLRLIYFSYDVKMKEKGDIPEGYSVSREKKERFSLILESASTNQTSMYLCASSGFGAQYFGPGTRLTVL.

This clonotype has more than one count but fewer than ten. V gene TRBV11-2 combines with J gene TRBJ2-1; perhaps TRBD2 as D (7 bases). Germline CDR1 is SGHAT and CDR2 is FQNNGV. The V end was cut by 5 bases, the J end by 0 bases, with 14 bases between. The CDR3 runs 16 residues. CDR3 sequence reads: CASSPNRGASYNEQFF. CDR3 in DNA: TGTGCCAGCAGCCCCAACCGGGGGGCCTCCTACAATGAGCAGTTCTTC.

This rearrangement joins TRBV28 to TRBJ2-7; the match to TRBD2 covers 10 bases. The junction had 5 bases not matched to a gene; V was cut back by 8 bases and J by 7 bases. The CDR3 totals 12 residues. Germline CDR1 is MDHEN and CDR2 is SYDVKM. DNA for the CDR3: TGTGCCAGCGGTACTAGCGGGGAGGAGCAGTACGTC. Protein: CASGTSGEEQYV.

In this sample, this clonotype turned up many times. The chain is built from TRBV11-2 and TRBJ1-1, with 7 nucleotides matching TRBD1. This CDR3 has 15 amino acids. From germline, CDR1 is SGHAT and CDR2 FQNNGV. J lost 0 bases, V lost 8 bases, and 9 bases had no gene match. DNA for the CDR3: TGTGCCAGCCGCCAGGGGGTCAAGGTGAACACTGAAGCTTTCTTT. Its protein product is CASRQGVKVNTEAFF.

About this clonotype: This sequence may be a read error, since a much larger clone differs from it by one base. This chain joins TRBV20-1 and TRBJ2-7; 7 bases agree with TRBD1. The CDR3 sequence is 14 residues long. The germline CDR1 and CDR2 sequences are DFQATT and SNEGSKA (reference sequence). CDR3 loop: CCAVPGQPSGKQYF. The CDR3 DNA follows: TGCTGTGCTGTCCCGGGACAGCCGTCCGGGAAGCAGTACTTC.

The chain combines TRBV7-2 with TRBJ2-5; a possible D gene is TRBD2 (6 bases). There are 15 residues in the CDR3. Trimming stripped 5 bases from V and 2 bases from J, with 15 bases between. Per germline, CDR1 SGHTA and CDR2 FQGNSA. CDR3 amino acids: CASSQERAGQETQYF. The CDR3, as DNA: TGTGCCAGCAGCCAGGAGCGGGCGGGGCAAGAGACCCAGTACTTC.

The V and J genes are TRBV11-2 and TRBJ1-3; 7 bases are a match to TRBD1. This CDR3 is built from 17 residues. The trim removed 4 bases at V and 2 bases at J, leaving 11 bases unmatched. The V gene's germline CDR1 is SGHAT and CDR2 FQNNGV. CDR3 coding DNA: TGTGCCAGCAGCTCCTACAGGGGACTCAAAACTGGAAACACCATATATTTT. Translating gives CASSSYRGLKTGNTIYF.

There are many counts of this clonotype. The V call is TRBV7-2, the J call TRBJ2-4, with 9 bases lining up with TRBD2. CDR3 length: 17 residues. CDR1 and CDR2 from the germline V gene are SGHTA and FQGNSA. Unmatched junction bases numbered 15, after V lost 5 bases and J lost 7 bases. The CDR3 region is CASSHRPSGAGWNIQYF. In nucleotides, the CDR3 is TGTGCCAGCAGCCACCGGCCTAGCGGGGCGGGGTGGAACATTCAGTACTTC.

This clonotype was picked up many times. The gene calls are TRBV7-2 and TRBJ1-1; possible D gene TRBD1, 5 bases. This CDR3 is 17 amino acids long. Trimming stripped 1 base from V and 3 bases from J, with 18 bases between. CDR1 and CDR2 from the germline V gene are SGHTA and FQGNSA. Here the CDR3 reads CASSLDLGGLFYTEAFF. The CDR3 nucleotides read TGTGCCAGCAGCTTAGATCTGGGGGGTCTTTTTTACACTGAAGCTTTCTTT.

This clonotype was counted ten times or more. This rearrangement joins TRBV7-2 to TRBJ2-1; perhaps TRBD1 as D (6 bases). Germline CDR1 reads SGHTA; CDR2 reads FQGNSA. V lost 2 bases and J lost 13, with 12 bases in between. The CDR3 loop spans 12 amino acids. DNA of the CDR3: TGTGCCAGCAGCTTAATGAACAGGGAACAGTTCTTC. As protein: CASSLMNREQFF.

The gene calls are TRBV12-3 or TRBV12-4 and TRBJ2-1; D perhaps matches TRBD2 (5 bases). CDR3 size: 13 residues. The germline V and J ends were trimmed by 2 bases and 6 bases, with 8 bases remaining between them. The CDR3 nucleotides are TGTGCCAGCAGTTTAAGAGGGTTCAATGAGCAGTTCTTC. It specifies CASSLRGFNEQFF.

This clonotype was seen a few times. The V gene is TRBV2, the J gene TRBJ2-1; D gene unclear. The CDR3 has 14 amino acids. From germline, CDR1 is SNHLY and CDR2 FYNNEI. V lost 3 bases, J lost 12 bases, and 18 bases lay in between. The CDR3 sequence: CASSDGRIPLRQFF. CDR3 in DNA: TGTGCCAGCAGTGATGGTAGGATCCCTCTGCGGCAGTTCTTC.

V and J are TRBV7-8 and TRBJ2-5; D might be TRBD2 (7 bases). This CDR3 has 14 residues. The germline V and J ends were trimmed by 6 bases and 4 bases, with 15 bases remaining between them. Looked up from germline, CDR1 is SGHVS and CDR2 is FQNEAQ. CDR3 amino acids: CASRLRRGRETQYF. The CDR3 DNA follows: TGTGCCAGCAGACTCAGGCGGGGGCGAGAGACCCAGTACTTC.

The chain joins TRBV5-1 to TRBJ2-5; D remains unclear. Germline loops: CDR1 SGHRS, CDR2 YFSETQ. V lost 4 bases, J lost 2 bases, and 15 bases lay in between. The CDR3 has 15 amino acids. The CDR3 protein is CASSATGTNQETQYF. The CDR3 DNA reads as TGCGCCAGCAGCGCAACGGGTACAAATCAAGAGACCCAGTACTTC.

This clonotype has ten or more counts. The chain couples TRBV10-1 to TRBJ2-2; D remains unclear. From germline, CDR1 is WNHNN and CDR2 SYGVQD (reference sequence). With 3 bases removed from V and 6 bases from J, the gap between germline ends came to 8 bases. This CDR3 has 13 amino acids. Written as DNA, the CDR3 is TGCGCCAGCAGTGACGAGGCGGCCGGGGAGCTGTTTTTT. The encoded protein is CASSDEAAGELFF.

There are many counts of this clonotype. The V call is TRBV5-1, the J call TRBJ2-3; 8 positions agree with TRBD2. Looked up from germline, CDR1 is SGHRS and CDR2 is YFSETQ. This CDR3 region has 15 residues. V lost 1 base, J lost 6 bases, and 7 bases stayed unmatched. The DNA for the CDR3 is TGCGCCAGCAGCTTGAGCGGGGGAAGCTCCGATACGCAGTATTTT. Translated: CASSLSGGSSDTQYF.

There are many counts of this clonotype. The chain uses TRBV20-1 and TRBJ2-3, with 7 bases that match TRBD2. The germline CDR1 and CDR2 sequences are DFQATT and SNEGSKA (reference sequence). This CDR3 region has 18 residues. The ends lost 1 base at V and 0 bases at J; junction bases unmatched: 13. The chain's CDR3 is CSARGPITSVPSTDTQYF. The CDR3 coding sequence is TGCAGTGCTAGAGGTCCTATAACTAGCGTCCCTAGCACAGATACGCAGTATTTT.

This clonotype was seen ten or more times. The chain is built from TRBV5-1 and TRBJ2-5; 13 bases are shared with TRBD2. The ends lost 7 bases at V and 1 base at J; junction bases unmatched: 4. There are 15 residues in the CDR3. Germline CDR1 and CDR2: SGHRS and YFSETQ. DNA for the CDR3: TGCGCCAGCGGATGGACTAGCGGGGGCCAAGAGACCCAGTACTTC. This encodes CASGWTSGGQETQYF.

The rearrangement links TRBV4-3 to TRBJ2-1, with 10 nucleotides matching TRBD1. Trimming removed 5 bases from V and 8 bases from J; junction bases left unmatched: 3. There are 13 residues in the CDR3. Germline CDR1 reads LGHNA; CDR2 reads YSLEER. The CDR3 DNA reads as TGCGCCAGCAGCAGGGACAGGGGCCATGAGCAGTTCTTC. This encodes CASSRDRGHEQFF.

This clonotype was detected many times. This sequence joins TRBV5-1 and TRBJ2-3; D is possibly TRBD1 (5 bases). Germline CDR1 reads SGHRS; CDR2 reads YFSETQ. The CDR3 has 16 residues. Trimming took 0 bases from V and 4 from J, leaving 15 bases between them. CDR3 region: CASSLGAQGSADTQYF. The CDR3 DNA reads TGCGCCAGCAGCTTGGGAGCCCAGGGAAGCGCAGATACGCAGTATTTT.

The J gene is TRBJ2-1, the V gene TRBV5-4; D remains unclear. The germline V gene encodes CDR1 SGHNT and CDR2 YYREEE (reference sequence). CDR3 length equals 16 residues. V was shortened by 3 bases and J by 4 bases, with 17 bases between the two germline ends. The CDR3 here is CASSSPGQRTYNEQFF. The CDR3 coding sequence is TGTGCCAGCAGCTCCCCCGGGCAGCGTACATACAATGAGCAGTTCTTC.

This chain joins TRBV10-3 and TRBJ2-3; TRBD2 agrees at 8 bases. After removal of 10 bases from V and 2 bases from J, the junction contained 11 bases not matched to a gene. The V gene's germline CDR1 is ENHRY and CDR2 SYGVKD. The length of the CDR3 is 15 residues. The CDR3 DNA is TGTGCCACAGGGCGGGGGGCCGCGCCCACAGATACGCAGTATTTT. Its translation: CATGRGAAPTDTQYF.

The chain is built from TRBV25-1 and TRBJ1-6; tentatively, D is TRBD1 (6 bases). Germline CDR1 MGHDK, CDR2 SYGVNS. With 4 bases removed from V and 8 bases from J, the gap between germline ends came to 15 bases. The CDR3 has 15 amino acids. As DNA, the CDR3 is TGTGCCAGCAGTGTAACAGGGTCTAGACATTCACCCCTCCACTTT. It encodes CASSVTGSRHSPLHF.

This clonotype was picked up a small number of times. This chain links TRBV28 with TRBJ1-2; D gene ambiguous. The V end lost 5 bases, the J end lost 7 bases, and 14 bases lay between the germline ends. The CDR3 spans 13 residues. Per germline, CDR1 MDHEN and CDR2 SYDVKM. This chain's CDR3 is CASSPPSRGGYTF. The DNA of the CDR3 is TGTGCCAGCAGTCCACCCTCTCGGGGTGGCTACACCTTC.

The CDR3 loop is CSVSEGTNQPQHF. The CDR3 DNA reads as TGCAGCGTTTCCGAGGGAACGAATCAGCCCCAGCATTTT. The chain has TRBV29-1 and TRBJ1-5; no clear D. Germline values: CDR1 SQVTM, CDR2 ANQGSEA. This CDR3 comprises 13 residues. Trimming pared 5 bases from V and 4 bases from J, leaving 12 bases between.

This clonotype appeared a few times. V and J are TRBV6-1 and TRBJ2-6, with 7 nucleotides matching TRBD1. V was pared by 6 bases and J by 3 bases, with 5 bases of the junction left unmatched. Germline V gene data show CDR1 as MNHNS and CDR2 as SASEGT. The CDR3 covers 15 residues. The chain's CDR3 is CASRTGSGGANVLTF. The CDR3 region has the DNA TGTGCCAGCAGGACAGGGTCTGGTGGGGCCAACGTCCTGACTTTC.

The CDR3 here is CASRVPVGQASGIQPQHF. CDR3 DNA: TGTGCCAGCCGAGTCCCGGTGGGACAGGCCTCGGGGATTCAGCCCCAGCATTTT. The chain joins TRBV11-1 to TRBJ1-5; 8 nucleotides line up with TRBD1. This CDR3 is built from 18 residues. V gave up 8 bases and J gave up 6 bases; unmatched junction bases: 21. The germline V gene encodes CDR1 SGHAT and CDR2 FQDESV (reference sequence).